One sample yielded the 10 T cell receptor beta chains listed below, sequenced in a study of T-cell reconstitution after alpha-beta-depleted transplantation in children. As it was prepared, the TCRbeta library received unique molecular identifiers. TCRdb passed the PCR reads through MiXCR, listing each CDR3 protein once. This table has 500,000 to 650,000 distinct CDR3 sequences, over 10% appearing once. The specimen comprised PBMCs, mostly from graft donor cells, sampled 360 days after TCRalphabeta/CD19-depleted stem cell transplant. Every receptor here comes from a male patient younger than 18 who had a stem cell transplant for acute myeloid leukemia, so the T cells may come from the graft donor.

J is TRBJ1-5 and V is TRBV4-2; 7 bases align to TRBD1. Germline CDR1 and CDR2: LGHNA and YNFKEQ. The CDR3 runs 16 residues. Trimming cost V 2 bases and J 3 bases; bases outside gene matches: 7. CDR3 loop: CASSQLRGTDNQPQHF. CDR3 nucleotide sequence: TGTGCCAGCAGCCAACTCCGGGGGACAGACAATCAGCCCCAGCATTTT.

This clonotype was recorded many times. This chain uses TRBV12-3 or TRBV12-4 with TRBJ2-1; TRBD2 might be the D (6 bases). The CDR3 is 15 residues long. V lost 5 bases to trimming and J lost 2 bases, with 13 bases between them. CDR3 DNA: TGTGCCAGCAGTCTGGGGCTAGCGCCCTACAATGAGCAGTTCTTC. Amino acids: CASSLGLAPYNEQFF.

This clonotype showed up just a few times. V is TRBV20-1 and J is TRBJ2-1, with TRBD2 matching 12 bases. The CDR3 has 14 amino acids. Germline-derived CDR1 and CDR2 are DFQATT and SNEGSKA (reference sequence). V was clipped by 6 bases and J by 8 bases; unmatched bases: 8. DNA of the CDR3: TGCAGTGCCAACGGACTAGCGGGGAGCGATGAGCAGTTCTTC. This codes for CSANGLAGSDEQFF.

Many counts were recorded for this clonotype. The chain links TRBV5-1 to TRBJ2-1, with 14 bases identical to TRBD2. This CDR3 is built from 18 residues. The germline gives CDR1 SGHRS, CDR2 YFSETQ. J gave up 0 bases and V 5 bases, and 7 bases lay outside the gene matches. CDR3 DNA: TGCGCCAGCAGGGGACTAGCGGGAGTCGACATCTCCTACAATGAGCAGTTCTTC. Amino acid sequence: CASRGLAGVDISYNEQFF. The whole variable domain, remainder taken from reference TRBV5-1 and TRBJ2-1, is KAGVTQTPRYLIKTRGQQVTLSCSPISGHRSVSWYQQTPGQGLQFLFEYFSETQRNKGNFPGRFSGRQFSNSRSEMNVSTLELGDSALYLCASRGLAGVDISYNEQFFGPGTRLTVL.

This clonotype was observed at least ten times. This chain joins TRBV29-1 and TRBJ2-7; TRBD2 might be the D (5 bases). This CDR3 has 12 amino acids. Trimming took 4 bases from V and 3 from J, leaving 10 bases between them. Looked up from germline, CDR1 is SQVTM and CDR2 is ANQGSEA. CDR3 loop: CSVGTDYYEQYF. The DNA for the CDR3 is TGCAGCGTTGGAACAGACTACTACGAGCAGTACTTC.

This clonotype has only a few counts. In DNA, the CDR3 is TGTGCCAGCAGAACGACCGGGACAGGGTCGAAGGAGCAGTACTTC. Translated, it gives CASRTTGTGSKEQYF. The chain joins TRBV6-2 or TRBV6-3 to TRBJ2-7; 9 nucleotides match TRBD1. Trimming took 6 bases from V and 7 from J; bases not matched to a gene: 13. The CDR3 covers 15 residues. Germline CDR1 reads MNHEY; CDR2 reads SVGEGT.

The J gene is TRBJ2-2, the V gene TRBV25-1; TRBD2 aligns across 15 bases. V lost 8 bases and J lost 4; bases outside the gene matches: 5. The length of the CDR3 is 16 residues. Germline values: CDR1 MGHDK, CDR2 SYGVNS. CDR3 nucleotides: TGTGCCAGCGCCCGGACTAGCGGGAGGGGCACCGGGGAGCTGTTTTTT. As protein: CASARTSGRGTGELFF.

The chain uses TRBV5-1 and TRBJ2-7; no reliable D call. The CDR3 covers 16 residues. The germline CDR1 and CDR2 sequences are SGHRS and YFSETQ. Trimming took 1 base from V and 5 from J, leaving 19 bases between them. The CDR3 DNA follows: TGCGCCAGCAGCTTGCACCACCAAAGAGGAAGCGACGAGCAGTACTTC. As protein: CASSLHHQRGSDEQYF.

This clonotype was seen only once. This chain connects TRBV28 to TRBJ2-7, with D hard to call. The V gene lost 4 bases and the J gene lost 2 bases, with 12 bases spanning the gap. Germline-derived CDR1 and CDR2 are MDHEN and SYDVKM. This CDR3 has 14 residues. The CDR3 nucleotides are TGTGCCAGCAGTTCTACGTCGCCCCCCTACGAGCAGTACTTC. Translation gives CASSSTSPPYEQYF.

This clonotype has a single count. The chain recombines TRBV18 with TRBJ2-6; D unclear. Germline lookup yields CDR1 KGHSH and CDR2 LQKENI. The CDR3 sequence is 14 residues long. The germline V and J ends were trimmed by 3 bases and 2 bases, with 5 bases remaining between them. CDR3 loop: CASSPDTGANVLTF. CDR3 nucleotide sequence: TGTGCCAGCTCACCGGATACTGGGGCCAACGTCCTGACTTTC.